This TCR beta chain was sequenced during a study of blood T cell repertoires in COVID-19. Study context: Samples representing acute and convalescent COVID-19 were sourced from the United States, Italy and Spain. PBMCs, B-cell-depleted T cells, or T cells were the source of the cDNA or gDNA that made up the material.

Germline values: CDR1 SGHRS, CDR2 YFSETQ. CDR3 size: 17 residues. Losses at the gene ends were 4 bases for V and 4 bases for J; bases not matched to a gene: 10. Source study methods: Reference gene primer amplification gave nucleated cell count estimates. TCRdb's copy holds only in-frame clones and misses some; the assay was immunoSEQ multiplex PCR. V and J calls and clone size follow that table, whereas D and trimming were derived from the DNA. The table lists about 130,000 clones, around 88% of them singletons. What was sequenced was peripheral blood. The V gene is TRBV5-1, the J gene TRBJ2-3; 12 bases are a match to TRBD1. This receptor was obtained from a woman in her 50s who had recovered from COVID-19. The CDR3 sequence: CASSIGTGGFRADTQYF. CDR3 nucleotides: TGCGCCAGCAGCATAGGGACAGGGGGCTTTCGCGCAGATACGCAGTATTTT.